This entry concerns a single TCR beta chain. In the original analysis: From reference gene primer amplification, estimates of nucleated cell counts were derived. The assay was immunoSEQ multiplex PCR, and TCRdb's table has in-frame clones only and misses some. The V and J calls and clone size are taken from that table; D and trimming were inferred from the DNA. The sample holds 160,000 or so clones, 70% to 85% seen once. These data come from a study of blood T cell repertoires in COVID-19. Individuals aged about 18 to 95 years were recruited from approximately 24 US areas. Recovered status in Cohort 3 required two negative PCRs, clearance, or symptom resolution. Sequencing was performed on PBMCs or T cells enriched from blood (not recorded which). This sequence was found in a man aged 50 or older who had recovered from COVID-19.

Written as DNA, the CDR3 is TGTGCCAGCAGTTTTATCCCGGGACGGGACACTCCTGAAGCTTTCTTT. It translates to CASSFIPGRDTPEAFF. This chain uses TRBV5-8 with TRBJ1-1, with D perhaps matching TRBD1 (6 bases). Germline CDR1 SGHTS, CDR2 YDEGEE. Trimming shortened V by 5 bases and J by 6 bases, and 23 bases separated the two germline ends. This CDR3 has 16 residues. The variable domain in full, with the rest retrieved from reference TRBV5-8 and TRBJ1-1, is EAGVTQSPTHLIKTRGQQATLRCSPISGHTSVYWYQQALGLGLQFLLWYDEGEERNRGNFPPRFSGRQFPNYSSELNVNALELEDSALYLCASSFIPGRDTPEAFFGQGTRLTVV.